A single T cell receptor beta chain is shown here with its context. What it binds is unknown. The V segment lost 3 bases and the J segment 1 base; nucleotides outside the gene matches: 4. The CDR3 covers 16 residues. CDR1 LNHDA and CDR2 SQIVND come from the germline V gene (reference sequence). MiXCR, applied by TCRdb to the RT-PCR reads, yields one record per CDR3 protein. The sample includes roughly 700,000 distinct CDR3 sequences, about 14% of them seen just once. This sample is drawn from a study of response to subunit inactivated influenza vaccine. Findings and limits, study-wide: The study's authors posited that every seasonal influenza vaccination enlists few new T cells.

The V call is TRBV19, the J call TRBJ2-3, with 10 nucleotides matching TRBD2. This clonotype was sampled from a man aged 50-60 years who received an inactivated influenza vaccine. This material consisted of PBMCs from blood, taken approximately 15 days before vaccination. CDR3: CASSITSGARTDTQYF. The CDR3 DNA follows: TGTGCCAGTAGTATCACTAGCGGGGCGCGCACAGATACGCAGTATTTT.